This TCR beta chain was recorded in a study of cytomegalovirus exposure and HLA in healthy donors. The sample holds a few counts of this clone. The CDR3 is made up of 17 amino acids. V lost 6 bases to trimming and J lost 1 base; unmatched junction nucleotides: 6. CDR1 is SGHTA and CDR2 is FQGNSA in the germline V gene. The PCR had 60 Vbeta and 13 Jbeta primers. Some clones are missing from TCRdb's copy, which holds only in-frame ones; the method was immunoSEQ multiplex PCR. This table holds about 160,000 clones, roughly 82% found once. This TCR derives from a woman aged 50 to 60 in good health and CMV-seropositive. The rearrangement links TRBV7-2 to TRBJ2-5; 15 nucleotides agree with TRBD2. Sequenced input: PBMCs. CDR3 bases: TGTGCCAGCAGTCCGGGACTAGCGGGGGGCGTCCAAGAGACCCAGTACTTC. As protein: CASSPGLAGGVQETQYF.